This record concerns one TCR beta chain sequence. The entry originates in a study of T cell changes during pregnancy in multiple sclerosis. The length of the CDR3 is 16 residues. The germline V gene has CDR1 LGHNA and CDR2 YNFKEQ. V lost 4 bases to trimming and J lost 5 bases; unmatched junction nucleotides: 11. Using immunoSEQ multiplex PCR, the repertoire was profiled, and TCRdb retains in-frame clones only, with some absent. The sample records 70,000 to 80,000 clones, about 95% being singletons. The chain joins TRBV4-2 to TRBJ2-7, with 10 bases matching TRBD1. This clonotype was obtained from a female donor with multiple sclerosis, enrolled in a pregnancy study. The source was peripheral blood, collected in the third trimester of pregnancy. CDR3: CASSLEGTGDSHEQYF. CDR3 bases: TGTGCCAGCAGCCTCGAAGGGACAGGGGATTCACACGAGCAGTACTTC.